Listed here is a single TCR beta chain. Trimming cost V 4 bases and J 4 bases, with 15 bases left between them. CDR3 size: 15 residues. Germline CDR1 is SEHNR and CDR2 is FQNEAQ (reference sequence). These data belong to a study of blood T cell repertoires in COVID-19. Across the whole study: COVID-19 samples from acute and convalescent phases originated in the United States, Italy and Spain. PBMCs, B-cell-depleted T cells, or T cells were the source of the cDNA or gDNA that made up the material.

Original data processing: Counts of nucleated cells, estimated from reference gene primer amplification, were obtained. Method: immunoSEQ multiplex PCR; TCRdb's copy keeps in-frame clones and lacks some. That table gives V, J and clone size, and the DNA gave D and trimming. The sample lists 150,000 to 200,000 clones, 65% to 85% occurring once. The J gene is TRBJ2-3, the V gene TRBV7-9; D is possibly TRBD2 (6 bases). Sequencing used peripheral blood. This clonotype originated in a man in his sixties with active or convalescent COVID-19. Here the CDR3 reads CASSSGGPQADTQYF. The DNA of the CDR3 is TGTGCCAGCAGCTCTGGAGGGCCACAGGCAGATACGCAGTATTTT.